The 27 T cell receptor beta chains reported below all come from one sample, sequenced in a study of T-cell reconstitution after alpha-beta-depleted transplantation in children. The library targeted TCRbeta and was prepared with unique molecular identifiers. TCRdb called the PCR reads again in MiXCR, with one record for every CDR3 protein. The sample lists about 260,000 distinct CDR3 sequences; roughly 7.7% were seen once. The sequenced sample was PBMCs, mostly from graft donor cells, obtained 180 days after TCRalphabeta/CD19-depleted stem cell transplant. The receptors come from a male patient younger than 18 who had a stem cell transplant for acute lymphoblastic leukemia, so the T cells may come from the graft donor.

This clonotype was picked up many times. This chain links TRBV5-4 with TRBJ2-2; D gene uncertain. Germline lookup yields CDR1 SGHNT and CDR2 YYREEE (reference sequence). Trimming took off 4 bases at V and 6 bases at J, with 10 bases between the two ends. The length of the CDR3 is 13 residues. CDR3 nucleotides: TGTGCCAGCAGCCGTCTATGGGCCGGGGAGCTGTTTTTT. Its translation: CASSRLWAGELFF.

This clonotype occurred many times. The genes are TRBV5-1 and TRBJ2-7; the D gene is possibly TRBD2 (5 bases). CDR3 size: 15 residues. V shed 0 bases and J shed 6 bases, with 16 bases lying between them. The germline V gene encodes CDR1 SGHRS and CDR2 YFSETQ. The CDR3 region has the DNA TGCGCCAGCAGCTTGGTTTCGGGGAGAGCGAGCGAGCAGTACTTC. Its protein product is CASSLVSGRASEQYF.

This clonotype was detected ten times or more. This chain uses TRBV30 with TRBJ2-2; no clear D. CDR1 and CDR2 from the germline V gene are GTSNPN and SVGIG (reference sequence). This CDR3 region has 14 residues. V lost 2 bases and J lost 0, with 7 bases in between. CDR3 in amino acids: CAWSTTTNTGELFF. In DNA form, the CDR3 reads TGTGCCTGGAGTACCACCACGAACACCGGGGAGCTGTTTTTT.

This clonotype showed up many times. The CDR3 coding sequence is TGTGCCAGCAGCCTCTTAACTAGCTCGCAGTTCTTC. Its protein is CASSLLTSSQFF. V usage is TRBV7-9 and J usage is TRBJ2-1, with TRBD2 as a possible D gene (6 bases). The CDR3 has 12 residues. Between the trimmed V and J ends, which lost 5 bases and 12 bases, there was a span of 14 bases. Germline V CDR1 and CDR2: SEHNR, FQNEAQ (reference sequence).

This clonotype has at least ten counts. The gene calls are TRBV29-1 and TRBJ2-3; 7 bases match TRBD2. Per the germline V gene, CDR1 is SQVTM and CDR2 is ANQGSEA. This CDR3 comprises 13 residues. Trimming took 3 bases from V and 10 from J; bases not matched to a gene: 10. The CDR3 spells CSVEGAGRKSQYF. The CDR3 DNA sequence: TGCAGCGTTGAGGGAGCGGGGCGGAAGTCGCAGTATTTT.

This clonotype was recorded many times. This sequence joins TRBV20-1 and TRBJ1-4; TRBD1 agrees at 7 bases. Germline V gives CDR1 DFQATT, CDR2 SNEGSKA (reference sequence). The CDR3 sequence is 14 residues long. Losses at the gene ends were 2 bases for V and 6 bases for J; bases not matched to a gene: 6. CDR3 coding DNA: TGCAGTGCTAGAAGGGGGACAGCGGATGAAAAACTGTTTTTT. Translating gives CSARRGTADEKLFF.

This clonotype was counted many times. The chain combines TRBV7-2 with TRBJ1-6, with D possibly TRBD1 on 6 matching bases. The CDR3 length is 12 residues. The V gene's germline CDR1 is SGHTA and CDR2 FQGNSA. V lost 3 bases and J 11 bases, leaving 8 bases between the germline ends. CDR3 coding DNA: TGTGCCAGCAGCTTGGGGGGGCCACCCCTCCACTTT. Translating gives CASSLGGPPLHF.

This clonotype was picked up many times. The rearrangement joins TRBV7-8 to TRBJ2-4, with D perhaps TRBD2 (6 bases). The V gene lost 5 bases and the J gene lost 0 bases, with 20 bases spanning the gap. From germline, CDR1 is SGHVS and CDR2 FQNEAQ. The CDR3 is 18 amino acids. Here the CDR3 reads CASSLGTRGNLAKNIQYF. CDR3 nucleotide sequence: TGTGCCAGCAGCCTAGGGACGCGCGGGAATTTAGCCAAAAACATTCAGTACTTC.

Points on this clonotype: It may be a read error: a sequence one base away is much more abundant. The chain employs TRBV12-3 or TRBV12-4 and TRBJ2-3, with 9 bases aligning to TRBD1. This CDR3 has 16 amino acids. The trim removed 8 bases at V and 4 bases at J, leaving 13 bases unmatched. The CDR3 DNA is TGTGCCAGCCTCGACCGCCGACAGGGGGTTGCAGATACGCAGTATTTT. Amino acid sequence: CASLDRRQGVADTQYF.

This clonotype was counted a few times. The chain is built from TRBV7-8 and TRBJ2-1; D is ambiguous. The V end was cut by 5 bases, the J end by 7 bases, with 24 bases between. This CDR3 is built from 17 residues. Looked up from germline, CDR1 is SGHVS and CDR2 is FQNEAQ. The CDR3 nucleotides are TGTGCCAGCAGCCGATACGAACTGACACTACTTCCGAATGAGCAGTTCTTC. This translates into CASSRYELTLLPNEQFF.

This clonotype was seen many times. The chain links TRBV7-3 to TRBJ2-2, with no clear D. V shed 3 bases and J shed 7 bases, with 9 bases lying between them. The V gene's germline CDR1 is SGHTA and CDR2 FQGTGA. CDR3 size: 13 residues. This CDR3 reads CASSLGHNGELFF. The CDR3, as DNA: TGTGCCAGCAGCTTGGGTCATAACGGGGAGCTGTTTTTT.

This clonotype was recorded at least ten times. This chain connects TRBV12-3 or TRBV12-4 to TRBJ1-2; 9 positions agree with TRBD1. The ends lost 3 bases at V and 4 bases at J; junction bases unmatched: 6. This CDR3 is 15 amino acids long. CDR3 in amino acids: CASSFRRTGAYGYTF. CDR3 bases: TGTGCCAGCAGTTTTCGACGGACAGGGGCCTATGGCTACACCTTC.

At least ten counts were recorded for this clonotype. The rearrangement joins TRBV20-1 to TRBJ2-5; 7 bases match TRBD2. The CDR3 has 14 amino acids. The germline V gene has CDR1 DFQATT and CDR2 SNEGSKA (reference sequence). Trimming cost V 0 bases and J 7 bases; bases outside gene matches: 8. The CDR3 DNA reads TGCAGTGCTAGAGAGTTGGGCGGGGGAAGGACCCAGTACTTC. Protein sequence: CSARELGGGRTQYF.

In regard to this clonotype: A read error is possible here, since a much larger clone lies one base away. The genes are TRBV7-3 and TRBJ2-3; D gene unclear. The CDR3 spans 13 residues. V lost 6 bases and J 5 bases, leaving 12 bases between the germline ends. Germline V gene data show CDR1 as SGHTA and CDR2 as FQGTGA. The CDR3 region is CASSYSAIDTQYF. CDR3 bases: TGTGCCAGCAGTTATTCGGCCATAGATACGCAGTATTTT.

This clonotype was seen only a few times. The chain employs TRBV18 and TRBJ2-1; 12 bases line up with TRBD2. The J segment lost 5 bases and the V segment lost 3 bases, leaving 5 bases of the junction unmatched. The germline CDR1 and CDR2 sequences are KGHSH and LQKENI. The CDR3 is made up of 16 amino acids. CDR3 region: CASSPFLAGGHNEQFF. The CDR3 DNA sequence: TGTGCCAGCTCACCCTTCCTAGCGGGGGGGCACAATGAGCAGTTCTTC.

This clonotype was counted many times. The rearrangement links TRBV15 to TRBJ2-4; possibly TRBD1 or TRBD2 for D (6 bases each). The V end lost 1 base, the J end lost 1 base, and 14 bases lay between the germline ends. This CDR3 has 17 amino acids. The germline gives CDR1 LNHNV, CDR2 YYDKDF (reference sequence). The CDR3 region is CATSRGLGGPAKNIQYF. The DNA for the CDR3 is TGTGCCACCAGCAGAGGGTTGGGGGGCCCTGCCAAAAACATTCAGTACTTC.

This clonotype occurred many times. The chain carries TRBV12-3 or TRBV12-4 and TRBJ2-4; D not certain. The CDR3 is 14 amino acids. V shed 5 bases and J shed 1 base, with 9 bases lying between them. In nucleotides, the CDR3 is TGTGCCAGCAGTCCCAGGAGCGCCAAAAACATTCAGTACTTC. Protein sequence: CASSPRSAKNIQYF.

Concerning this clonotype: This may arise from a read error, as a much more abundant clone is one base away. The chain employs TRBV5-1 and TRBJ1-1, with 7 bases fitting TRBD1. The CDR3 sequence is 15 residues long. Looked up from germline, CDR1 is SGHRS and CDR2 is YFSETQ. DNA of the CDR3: TGCGCCAGCAGCTTTAGACAGGGTCCGAACACTGACGCTTTCTTT. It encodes CASSFRQGPNTDAFF.

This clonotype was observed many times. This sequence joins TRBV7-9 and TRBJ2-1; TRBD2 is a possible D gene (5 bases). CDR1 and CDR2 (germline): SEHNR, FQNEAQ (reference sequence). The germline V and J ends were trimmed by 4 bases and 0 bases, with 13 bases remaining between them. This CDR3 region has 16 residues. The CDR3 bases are TGTGCCAGCAGCTCATCTGAGAGGGTCTCCTACAATGAGCAGTTCTTC. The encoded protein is CASSSSERVSYNEQFF.

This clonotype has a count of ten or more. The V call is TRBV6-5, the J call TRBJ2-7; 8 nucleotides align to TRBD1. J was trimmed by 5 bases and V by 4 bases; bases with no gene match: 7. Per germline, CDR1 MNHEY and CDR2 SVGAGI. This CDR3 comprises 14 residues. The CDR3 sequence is CASSSGQGRDEQYF. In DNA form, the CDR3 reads TGTGCCAGCAGTTCCGGACAGGGCCGGGACGAGCAGTACTTC.

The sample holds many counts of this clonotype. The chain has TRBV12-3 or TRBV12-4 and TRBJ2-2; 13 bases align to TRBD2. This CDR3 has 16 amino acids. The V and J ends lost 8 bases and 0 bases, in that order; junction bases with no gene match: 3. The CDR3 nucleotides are TGTGCCAGCGGGACTAGCGGGGCCACGAACACCGGGGAGCTGTTTTTT. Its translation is CASGTSGATNTGELFF.

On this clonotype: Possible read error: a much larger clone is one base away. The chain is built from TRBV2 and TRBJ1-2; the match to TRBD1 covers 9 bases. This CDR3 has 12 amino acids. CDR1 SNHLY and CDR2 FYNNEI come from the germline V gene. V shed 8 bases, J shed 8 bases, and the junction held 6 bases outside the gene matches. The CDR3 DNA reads TGTGCCAGCGACGGACAGGGGAGCGGCTACACCTTC. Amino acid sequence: CASDGQGSGYTF.

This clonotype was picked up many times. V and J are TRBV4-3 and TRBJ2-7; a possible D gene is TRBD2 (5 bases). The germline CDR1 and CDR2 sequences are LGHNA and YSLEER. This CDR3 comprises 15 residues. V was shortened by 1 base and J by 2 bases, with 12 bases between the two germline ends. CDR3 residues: CASSQVAGLPYEQYF. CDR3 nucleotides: TGCGCCAGCAGCCAAGTGGCAGGACTTCCCTACGAGCAGTACTTC.

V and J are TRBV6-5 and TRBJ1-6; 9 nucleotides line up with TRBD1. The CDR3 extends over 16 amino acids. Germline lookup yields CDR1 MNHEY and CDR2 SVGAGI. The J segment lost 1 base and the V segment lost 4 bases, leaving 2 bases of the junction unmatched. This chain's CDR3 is CASSSTGGSYNSPLHF. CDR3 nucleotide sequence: TGTGCCAGCAGTTCGACAGGGGGGTCCTATAATTCACCCCTCCACTTT.

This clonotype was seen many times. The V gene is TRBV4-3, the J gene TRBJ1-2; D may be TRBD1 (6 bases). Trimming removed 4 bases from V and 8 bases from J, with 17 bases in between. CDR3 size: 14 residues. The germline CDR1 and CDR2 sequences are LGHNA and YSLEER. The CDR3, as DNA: TGCGCCAGCAGCCCGTTCGCGGGGGCAGGAGGCTACACCTTC. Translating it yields CASSPFAGAGGYTF.

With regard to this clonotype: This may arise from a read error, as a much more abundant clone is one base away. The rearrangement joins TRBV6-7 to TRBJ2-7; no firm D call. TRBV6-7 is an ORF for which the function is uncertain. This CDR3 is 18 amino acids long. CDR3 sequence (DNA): TGTGCCATCAGTTTCTCCCCCGGGTTGGGATGGCACGTGGAGGAGCAGTACTTC. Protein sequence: CAISFSPGLGWHVEEQYF.

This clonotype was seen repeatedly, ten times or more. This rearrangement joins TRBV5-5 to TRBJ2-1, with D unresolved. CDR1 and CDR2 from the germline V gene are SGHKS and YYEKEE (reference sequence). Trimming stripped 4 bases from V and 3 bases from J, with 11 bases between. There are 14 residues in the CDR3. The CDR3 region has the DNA TGTGCCAGCAGCCTTGACGGATACTACAATGAGCAGTTCTTC. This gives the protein CASSLDGYYNEQFF. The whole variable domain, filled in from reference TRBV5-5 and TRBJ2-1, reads DAGVTQSPTHLIKTRGQQVTLRCSPISGHKSVSWYQQVLGQGPQFIFQYYEKEERGRGNFPDRFSARQFPNYSSELNVNALLLGDSALYLCASSLDGYYNEQFFGPGTRLTVL.